A selection of T cell receptor beta chains follows, all from one sample in a study of blood T cell repertoires in COVID-19. Measured with immunoSEQ multiplex PCR; TCRdb has only the in-frame clones, and not every one. The sample includes almost 500,000 clones, roughly nine tenths of them seen just once. Material for sequencing was PBMCs or T cells enriched from blood (not recorded which). Receptors were obtained from an older woman who had recovered from COVID-19. Each CDR3 is given with its conserved first and last residue. A D gene is named only where the DNA matches it firmly. Only part of the rows carry a size: once, few, many, or a class if the clone is expanded.

v_gene	j_gene	d_gene	abundance	CDR3nt	CDR3aa
TRBV10-1	TRBJ2-7	TRBD1	-	TGCGCCAGCAGCGGGGACAGCACCTACGAGCAGTACTTC	CASSGDSTYEQYF
TRBV7-9	TRBJ1-3	TRBD1	-	TGTGCCAGCAGCCCCACAGGGACAGCTTACTCTGGAAACACCATATATTTT	CASSPTGTAYSGNTIYF
TRBV5-1	TRBJ1-2	-	-	TGCGCCAGCAGCTTGGGGTCCGGGACAATCGTCTATGGCTACACCTTC	CASSLGSGTIVYGYTF
TRBV25-1	TRBJ2-5	TRBD2	-	TGTGCCAGCAGTGAATTTAAAGCCATGGGAGGGTTTGGGGAGACCCAGTACTTC	CASSEFKAMGGFGETQYF
TRBV5-8	TRBJ2-3	-	-	TGTGCCAGCAGCTTAAGGGGGGGAGATACGCAGTATTTT	CASSLRGGDTQYF
TRBV5-6	TRBJ2-2	TRBD1	-	TGTGCCAGCAGCTTGACGACAGGGGGCTATACCGGGGAGCTGTTTTTT	CASSLTTGGYTGELFF
TRBV30	TRBJ1-4	-	-	TGTGCCTGGAGTGTGGAAGTCGGCGGGGAAAAACTGTTTTTT	CAWSVEVGGEKLFF
TRBV7-6	TRBJ2-2	-	once	TGTGCCAGTGTCCTGAGGCTAGGCGGGGAGCTGTTTTTT	CASVLRLGGELFF
TRBV19	TRBJ2-1	TRBD1	-	TGTGCCAGTTCCCAGGGACAGGGTACCTACAATGAGCAGTTCTTC	CASSQGQGTYNEQFF
TRBV5-8	TRBJ2-1	TRBD2	-	TGTGCCAGCAGCTTGGTCTTGACTAGCGGCAACTCCTACAATGAGCAGTTCTTC	CASSLVLTSGNSYNEQFF
TRBV19	TRBJ2-3	-	once	TGTGCCAGTAGCCCAGGCCTTAGGGATACGCAGTATTTT	CASSPGLRDTQYF
TRBV4-1	TRBJ2-3	TRBD2	-	TGCGCCAGCAGCTTGAGCGGGGGGGCCAGCACAGATACGCAGTATTTT	CASSLSGGASTDTQYF
TRBV9	TRBJ2-7	TRBD1	-	TGTGCCAGCTCGGGGACAGGTCCCTACGAGCAGTACTTC	CASSGTGPYEQYF
TRBV7-9	TRBJ1-2	TRBD1	-	TGTGCCAGCAGCGAAACAGGGGGCGCGGAGAGAAGTCATGGCTACACCTTC	CASSETGGAERSHGYTF
TRBV12-3/TRBV12-4	TRBJ1-6	-	-	TGTGCCAGCTCGGGACATAATAATTCACCCCTCCACTTT	CASSGHNNSPLHF
TRBV10-3	TRBJ1-5	-	-	TGTGCCATTTCCTCAGGGGTGGATCAGCCCCAGCATTTT	CAISSGVDQPQHF
TRBV29-1	TRBJ2-3	TRBD1	-	TGCAGCGTCCAACGGACAGGGGGACTAGTAATAGATACGCAGTATTTT	CSVQRTGGLVIDTQYF
TRBV5-1	TRBJ2-7	TRBD1	-	TGCGCCAGCAGCTTGGGGACAGGGGGCTCCTACGAGCAGTACTTC	CASSLGTGGSYEQYF
TRBV5-1	TRBJ2-6	-	-	TGCGCCAGCAGCTCCACACCCTCTGGGGCCAACGTCCTGACTTTC	CASSSTPSGANVLTF
TRBV6-5	TRBJ1-2	TRBD1	few	TGTGCCAGCAGTTCCCGGACAGGGTGGAGCTATGGCTACACCTTC	CASSSRTGWSYGYTF
TRBV5-1	TRBJ2-3	TRBD2	once	TGCGCCAGCAGCTGGACTAGGCAGGTGGATACGCAGTATTTT	CASSWTRQVDTQYF
TRBV2	TRBJ2-3	TRBD2	-	TGTGCCAGCAGTCCGGGACTAGCGGGGGGGCGACCAGATACGCAGTATTTT	CASSPGLAGGRPDTQYF
TRBV27	TRBJ2-5	-	-	TGTGCCACCTCCCATCCGCAGGGGACCCAGTACTTC	CATSHPQGTQYF
TRBV4-2	TRBJ1-4	TRBD1	-	TGTGCCAGCAGCCAAGTGCTGAGTGGACAGGCAGGAGAAAAACTGTTTTTT	CASSQVLSGQAGEKLFF
TRBV6-6	TRBJ2-2	-	-	TGTGCCAGCAGGGTCCGGGGGGCCAACACCGGGGAGCTGTTTTTT	CASRVRGANTGELFF
TRBV5-5	TRBJ1-1	TRBD1	-	TGTGCCAGCAGCTTGATGGTGGGACAGGGAGCTTTCTTT	CASSLMVGQGAFF
TRBV2	TRBJ1-4	-	-	TGTGCCAGCAGTGTACTACAAACCGAAAAACTGTTTTTT	CASSVLQTEKLFF
TRBV2	TRBJ1-5	TRBD1	-	TGTGCCAGCACCAGCCGGGACAGGGTCCAGCCCCAGCATTTT	CASTSRDRVQPQHF
TRBV5-1	TRBJ1-1	TRBD1	-	TGCGCCAGCAGCTTGATGGCAGGGGGTTTGAACACTGAAGCTTTCTTT	CASSLMAGGLNTEAFF
TRBV15	TRBJ2-7	-	-	TGTGCCACCAGCAGACCGTCTGCGTTCTACGAGCAGTACTTC	CATSRPSAFYEQYF
TRBV6-5	TRBJ2-5	-	-	TGTGCCAGCTCCGTCCTCCAAGAGACCCAGTACTTC	CASSVLQETQYF
TRBV6-2/TRBV6-3	TRBJ2-3	TRBD2	-	TGTGCCAGCAGTTACTCGACTGCGGGGGGGCAAGATACGCAGTATTTT	CASSYSTAGGQDTQYF
TRBV4-1	TRBJ2-7	-	-	TGCGCCAGCAGCCCGCAAAAGAGCTCCGAGCAGTACTTC	CASSPQKSSEQYF
TRBV5-1	TRBJ1-1	-	once	TGCGCCAGCAGCTTACAGGAGTACACTGAAGCTTTCTTT	CASSLQEYTEAFF
TRBV21-1	TRBJ1-4	-	-	TGTGCCAGTTCCTTGGACAGGGATGAAAAACTGTTTTTT	CASSLDRDEKLFF
TRBV9	TRBJ2-3	TRBD2	-	TGTGCCAGCAGCGGGGGGACTAGCGGACCCACAGATACGCAGTATTTT	CASSGGTSGPTDTQYF
TRBV30	TRBJ1-4	TRBD1	-	TGTGCCTGGAGTGGGGACAGGTATAATGAAAAACTGTTTTTT	CAWSGDRYNEKLFF
TRBV7-9	TRBJ2-7	-	few	TGTGCCAGCAGCCCCCCGGATCGGGTGTTAGCCGAGCAGTACTTC	CASSPPDRVLAEQYF
TRBV5-1	TRBJ2-3	TRBD1	once	TGCGCCAGCAGCTTGGCCGTGGACAGGGCCGCAGATACGCAGTATTTT	CASSLAVDRAADTQYF
TRBV11-2	TRBJ2-1	TRBD2	-	TGTGCCAGCAGCTTAGTGGGCGGGGGGGTAAAGGGTTATGAGCAGTTCTTC	CASSLVGGGVKGYEQFF
TRBV5-1	TRBJ1-2	TRBD1	-	TGCGCCAGCACCTGGACAGGCCCCTATGGCTACACCTTC	CASTWTGPYGYTF
TRBV12-3/TRBV12-4	TRBJ2-6	-	once	TGTGCCAGCAGTCAGTCAGGGGCCAACGTCCTGACTTTC	CASSQSGANVLTF
TRBV9	TRBJ1-2	-	-	TGTGCCAGCACCCAGACTTCCCCTAACTATGGCTACACCTTC	CASTQTSPNYGYTF
TRBV24-1	TRBJ2-1	-	-	TGTGCCACCAGTGACCGCCGACAGGCCTCCTACAATGAGCAGTTCTTC	CATSDRRQASYNEQFF
TRBV5-1	TRBJ1-5	-	-	TGCGCCAGCAGCCCCGGGGGGCCAGGGGAGCCCCAGCATTTT	CASSPGGPGEPQHF
TRBV2	TRBJ2-3	-	-	TGTGCCAGCAATGGGCAGGGAAGCACAGATACGCAGTATTTT	CASNGQGSTDTQYF
TRBV28	TRBJ2-1	TRBD1	-	TGTGCCAGCAGTGAACTGTCCGGGACAGGGTACAATGAGCAGTTCTTC	CASSELSGTGYNEQFF
TRBV5-1	TRBJ2-7	TRBD2	-	TGCGCCAGCAGCTTGGCCCCTAGCGGGGGGGCTTTGGCCGAGCAGTACTTC	CASSLAPSGGALAEQYF
TRBV28	TRBJ2-4	TRBD2	-	TGTGCCAGCGGACAAGCGGGGGGCGTCAACATTCAGTACTTC	CASGQAGGVNIQYF
TRBV9	TRBJ2-3	TRBD1	-	TGTGCCAGCAGCGTAGATGCGCAGGGGGCAGATACGCAGTATTTT	CASSVDAQGADTQYF
TRBV9	TRBJ1-3	-	-	TGTGCCAGCAGCGTAGTAGGAGGGAACTCTGGAAACACCATATATTTT	CASSVVGGNSGNTIYF
TRBV19	TRBJ2-3	TRBD1	-	TGTGCCAGTAGTAGGGGACAGGGAAGCACAGATACGCAGTATTTT	CASSRGQGSTDTQYF
TRBV19	TRBJ2-1	TRBD1	-	TGTGCCAGTAGTATAAGACAGGGCGCCTACAATGAGCAGTTCTTC	CASSIRQGAYNEQFF
TRBV7-6	TRBJ1-3	TRBD1	once	TGTGCCAGCAGCTCGGGACAGACGGACACCATATATTTT	CASSSGQTDTIYF
TRBV2	TRBJ2-3	TRBD2	-	TGTGCCAGCAGTGAAAGGCTAGCGGGGAGCACAGATACGCAGTATTTT	CASSERLAGSTDTQYF
TRBV5-1	TRBJ2-2	TRBD2	-	TGCGCCAGCAGCTCCCGAGGCGGCGGGGGGCACACCGGGGAGCTGTTTTTT	CASSSRGGGGHTGELFF